Listed below are T cell receptor beta chains from one sample, sequenced in a study. TCRdb re-called the 5' RACE reads with MiXCR, one entry per CDR3 protein. The table lists tens of thousands of distinct CDR3 sequences, around 28% of them singletons. The specimen sequenced was tumor-infiltrating memory CD4+ T cells sorted from the breast tumor. The receptors were gathered from a female donor with breast cancer. Both conserved end residues are part of each CDR3. The order of the fields is V gene, clone size, J gene, D gene, CDR3 protein, CDR3 DNA. D genes are given only for firm matches. Size is stated for part of the rows, as once, few or many counts, or as a class when the clone is expanded.

V: TRBV7-9; size: few; J: TRBJ2-2; D: TRBD2; CDR3: CASDRGVRAGELFF; DNA: TGTGCCAGCGACCGGGGGGTGCGAGCCGGGGAGCTGTTTTTT
V: TRBV3-1; size: .; J: TRBJ1-1; D: .; CDR3: CASSQGGFWTASEAFF; DNA: TGTGCCAGCAGCCAAGGCGGGTTCTGGACAGCGTCTGAAGCTTTCTTT
V: TRBV28; size: few; J: TRBJ2-7; D: .; CDR3: CASSSHMGEAYF; DNA: TGTGCCAGCAGTTCCCACATGGGGGAGGCGTACTTC
V: TRBV19; size: .; J: TRBJ2-7; D: .; CDR3: CASSRVGGYEQYF; DNA: TGTGCCAGTAGTAGAGTGGGGGGCTACGAGCAGTACTTC
V: TRBV25-1; size: .; J: TRBJ1-6; D: .; CDR3: CASSEGGRNNSPLHF; DNA: TGTGCCAGCAGTGAGGGAGGGCGGAATAATTCACCCCTCCACTTT
V: TRBV7-3; size: few; J: TRBJ1-2; D: .; CDR3: CASSLRQNYGYTF; DNA: TGTGCCAGCAGCTTACGCCAGAACTATGGCTACACCTTC
V: TRBV5-1; size: once; J: TRBJ2-7; D: .; CDR3: CASSLGEGDEQYF; DNA: TGCGCCAGCAGCTTGGGGGAGGGGGACGAGCAGTACTTC
V: TRBV7-2; size: .; J: TRBJ1-2; D: .; CDR3: CASSPQGRPRGYTF; DNA: TGTGCCAGCAGCCCCCAGGGACGGCCTCGAGGCTACACCTTC
V: TRBV20-1; size: .; J: TRBJ2-3; D: TRBD2; CDR3: CSARDSSGTRDTQYF; DNA: TGCAGTGCTAGAGACAGTAGCGGGACCCGAGATACGCAGTATTTT
V: TRBV5-1; size: .; J: TRBJ1-1; D: TRBD1; CDR3: CASSLEGTGSTEAFF; DNA: TGCGCCAGCAGCTTGGAGGGGACAGGGAGCACTGAAGCTTTCTTT
V: TRBV20-1; size: .; J: TRBJ2-1; D: TRBD2; CDR3: CSARAPSGTPREQFF; DNA: TGCAGTGCTAGAGCCCCTAGCGGGACGCCCCGTGAGCAGTTCTTC
V: TRBV7-9; size: .; J: TRBJ1-4; D: .; CDR3: CASRTDNEKLFF; DNA: TGTGCCAGCCGGACAGACAATGAAAAACTGTTTTTT
V: TRBV20-1; size: few; J: TRBJ1-4; D: TRBD1; CDR3: CSALDRGHGNEKLFF; DNA: TGCAGTGCCTTGGACAGGGGGCATGGTAATGAAAAACTGTTTTTT
V: TRBV6-1; size: few; J: TRBJ2-3; D: TRBD1; CDR3: CAFSKGQGGDTQYF; DNA: TGTGCCTTCTCCAAAGGACAGGGCGGAGATACGCAGTATTTT
V: TRBV6-1; size: .; J: TRBJ2-6; D: .; CDR3: CASSGATAPGSGANVLTF; DNA: TGTGCCAGCAGTGGTGCTACGGCCCCGGGCTCTGGGGCCAACGTCCTGACTTTC
V: TRBV4-1; size: once; J: TRBJ1-4; D: .; CDR3: CASSQQGWGNEKLFF; DNA: TGCGCCAGCAGCCAGCAAGGGTGGGGGAATGAAAAACTGTTTTTT
V: TRBV20-1; size: .; J: TRBJ1-3; D: .; CDR3: CSASEVPGNTIYF; DNA: TGCAGTGCTAGTGAGGTCCCTGGAAACACCATATATTTT
V: TRBV20-1; size: .; J: TRBJ2-1; D: TRBD2; CDR3: CSARLAGVYNEQFF; DNA: TGCAGTGCTCGACTAGCGGGAGTCTACAATGAGCAGTTCTTC
V: TRBV7-3; size: many; J: TRBJ2-1; D: TRBD1; CDR3: CASSSGQANNEQFF; DNA: TGTGCCAGCAGCTCGGGACAGGCGAACAATGAGCAGTTCTTC
V: TRBV4-3; size: few; J: TRBJ1-3; D: .; CDR3: CASSQVVGRTGNTIYF; DNA: TGCGCCAGCAGCCAAGTAGTAGGGAGGACTGGAAACACCATATATTTT
V: TRBV7-3; size: .; J: TRBJ2-5; D: .; CDR3: CASSLGGREAQYF; DNA: TGTGCCAGCAGCTTAGGCGGCAGGGAGGCCCAGTACTTC
V: TRBV24-1; size: .; J: TRBJ2-7; D: TRBD1; CDR3: CAAGTGSYEQYF; DNA: TGTGCCGCCGGGACAGGTTCCTACGAGCAGTACTTC
V: TRBV12-3/TRBV12-4; size: few; J: TRBJ1-2; D: TRBD1; CDR3: CASTRNRGIRYGYTF; DNA: TGTGCCAGCACTCGAAACAGGGGGATACGCTATGGCTACACCTTC
V: TRBV12-3/TRBV12-4; size: .; J: TRBJ1-2; D: .; CDR3: CASSFGVSGYTF; DNA: TGTGCCAGCAGTTTCGGGGTGTCTGGCTACACCTTC
V: TRBV5-1; size: .; J: TRBJ2-1; D: .; CDR3: CASSLDGVSYNEQFF; DNA: TGCGCCAGCAGCTTAGACGGGGTATCCTACAATGAGCAGTTCTTC
V: TRBV30; size: few; J: TRBJ2-1; D: TRBD2; CDR3: CAWWSGRAGGEQFF; DNA: TGTGCCTGGTGGAGCGGGAGGGCCGGCGGGGAGCAGTTCTTC
V: TRBV5-1; size: .; J: TRBJ2-3; D: .; CDR3: CASSLQGQGTDTQYF; DNA: TGCGCCAGCAGCTTGCAGGGGCAGGGCACAGATACGCAGTATTTT
V: TRBV20-1; size: many; J: TRBJ2-1; D: .; CDR3: CSASRAGNEQFF; DNA: TGCAGTGCTAGTAGGGCAGGGAATGAGCAGTTCTTC
V: TRBV11-2; size: .; J: TRBJ2-1; D: .; CDR3: CASSQRPSSYNEQFF; DNA: TGTGCCAGCAGTCAGCGACCTAGCTCCTACAATGAGCAGTTCTTC
V: TRBV7-2; size: many; J: TRBJ2-5; D: .; CDR3: CASSPDPTETQYF; DNA: TGTGCCAGCAGCCCCGACCCCACTGAGACCCAGTACTTC
V: TRBV20-1; size: few; J: TRBJ2-1; D: .; CDR3: CSARIGTTYNEQFF; DNA: TGCAGTGCTAGAATTGGAACTACCTACAATGAGCAGTTCTTC
V: TRBV4-1; size: .; J: TRBJ2-5; D: TRBD1; CDR3: CASSQPDRDRETQYF; DNA: TGCGCCAGCAGCCAACCGGACAGGGACCGAGAGACCCAGTACTTC
V: TRBV13; size: few; J: TRBJ2-5; D: .; CDR3: CASSLRSGYGTQYF; DNA: TGTGCCAGCAGCTTACGGTCAGGGTACGGGACCCAGTACTTC
V: TRBV11-3; size: .; J: TRBJ2-6; D: .; CDR3: CASSLFGGRSNVLTF; DNA: TGTGCCAGCAGCTTATTCGGGGGAAGATCCAACGTCCTGACTTTC
V: TRBV4-2; size: medium-sized; J: TRBJ1-2; D: TRBD1; CDR3: CASSQDNRGNYGYTF; DNA: TGTGCCAGCAGCCAAGATAACAGGGGTAACTATGGCTACACCTTC
V: TRBV7-3; size: .; J: TRBJ1-6; D: .; CDR3: CASSLRGDNSPLHF; DNA: TGTGCCAGCAGCTTAAGGGGAGACAATTCACCCCTCCACTTT
V: TRBV20-1; size: .; J: TRBJ2-4; D: .; CDR3: CSAEAPLAKNIQYF; DNA: TGCAGTGCAGAGGCCCCTCTAGCCAAAAACATTCAGTACTTC
V: TRBV2; size: few; J: TRBJ1-6; D: .; CDR3: CASSEGLEISPLHF; DNA: TGTGCCAGCAGTGAGGGGCTCGAGATCTCCCCCCTCCACTTT
V: TRBV20-1; size: .; J: TRBJ1-2; D: .; CDR3: CSARVTLENGYTF; DNA: TGCAGTGCTAGAGTCACCCTTGAAAACGGCTACACCTTC
V: TRBV7-2; size: .; J: TRBJ1-2; D: .; CDR3: CASSLTTREGYTF; DNA: TGTGCCAGCAGCTTAACGACGCGAGAGGGCTACACCTTC
V: TRBV5-1; size: few; J: TRBJ2-3; D: .; CDR3: CASSPGGDPDTQYF; DNA: TGCGCCAGCAGCCCGGGCGGGGACCCAGATACGCAGTATTTT
V: TRBV7-9; size: .; J: TRBJ1-1; D: .; CDR3: CASSPMVDFSEAFF; DNA: TGTGCCAGCAGCCCGATGGTAGATTTCTCTGAAGCTTTCTTT